Described below is a single TCR beta chain sequence and its context. The sample originates from a study of blood T cell repertoires in COVID-19. On the study more broadly: Sites across the United States, Italy and Spain contributed samples from acute and convalescent COVID-19. In each case, the material was cDNA or gDNA derived from T cells, B-cell-depleted T cells, or PBMCs.

V lost 6 bases and J lost 6; bases outside the gene matches: 10. This CDR3 spans 15 amino acids. Germline values: CDR1 MNHEY, CDR2 SVGAGI. Original methodology: The authors estimated nucleated cell counts from reference gene primer amplification. Here immunoSEQ multiplex PCR was the method, and the copy in TCRdb shows in-frame clones only, minus some. Clone size and V and J calls were adopted from that table, with D and trimming inferred from the DNA. The profile shows fewer than 200,000 clones, around 83% of them singletons. The chain employs TRBV6-5 and TRBJ1-5; TRBD1 matches at 8 bases. Material: peripheral blood. This TCR derives from a woman aged 60-75 years with acute or convalescent COVID-19. The CDR3 here is CASRKDRAMVQPQHF. The CDR3 DNA follows: TGTGCCAGCAGGAAGGACAGGGCCATGGTTCAGCCCCAGCATTTT.